Below, 29 T cell receptor beta chains from the same sample are listed, as sequenced in a study of response to subunit inactivated influenza vaccine. One entry per CDR3 protein results from TCRdb running MiXCR on the RT-PCR reads. The data show roughly 790,000 distinct CDR3 sequences, 21% seen once. Here the sequenced sample was PBMCs from blood, taken more than 4 days after vaccination. The receptors here all came from a middle-aged man who received an inactivated influenza vaccine.

This rearrangement joins TRBV4-3 to TRBJ1-2, with D unresolved. Germline V lookup: CDR1 LGHNA, CDR2 YSLEER. The CDR3 consists of 15 residues. Trimming took off 0 bases at V and 3 bases at J, with 11 bases between the two ends. DNA for the CDR3: TGCGCCAGCAGCCAAGATGCCAGCGGCGACTATGGCTACACCTTC. Protein: CASSQDASGDYGYTF.

This clonotype was observed a single time. The chain joins TRBV12-3 or TRBV12-4 to TRBJ2-1; D might be TRBD2 (5 bases). The CDR3 totals 19 residues. The chain's CDR3 is CTRSLASGLIRPKNNEQFF. Here the CDR3 DNA reads TGTACCCGCAGTTTAGCGTCGGGGTTGATACGACCTAAGAACAATGAGCAGTTCTTC.

The chain combines TRBV5-1 with TRBJ1-3; 7 nucleotides match TRBD1. The CDR3 covers 16 residues. J gave up 0 bases and V 4 bases, and 7 bases lay outside the gene matches. The V gene's germline CDR1 is SGHRS and CDR2 YFSETQ. The CDR3 coding sequence is TGCGCCAGCAGCCTGGGACAGCCTTACTCTGGAAACACCATATATTTT. As protein: CASSLGQPYSGNTIYF.

CDR3 in amino acids: CASSAPLTEAFF. The CDR3 DNA is TGTGCCAGCAGCGCCCCGCTCACTGAAGCTTTCTTT. The chain carries TRBV7-9 and TRBJ1-1; the D is unclear. Germline V gene data show CDR1 as SEHNR and CDR2 as FQNEAQ (reference sequence). The CDR3 runs to 12 residues. V shed 5 bases and J shed 4 bases, with 8 bases lying between them.

This clonotype was recorded many times. V is TRBV7-8 and J is TRBJ2-1; 10 positions match TRBD2. Germline assignment: CDR1 SGHVS and CDR2 FQNEAQ. V lost 3 bases and J lost 7; bases outside the gene matches: 6. The CDR3 is made up of 15 amino acids. CDR3: CASSLPGLARNEQFF. Written as DNA, the CDR3 is TGTGCCAGCAGCTTGCCGGGACTAGCGAGGAATGAGCAGTTCTTC.

This clonotype was observed a few times. The DNA for the CDR3 is TGTGCCAGCTCACCTGAACCCAGACACCCAAATCAGCCCCAGCATTTT. Amino acids: CASSPEPRHPNQPQHF. The V gene is TRBV18, the J gene TRBJ1-5; D uncertain. V lost 3 bases and J lost 4, with 16 bases in between. The CDR3 loop spans 16 amino acids. Germline values: CDR1 KGHSH, CDR2 LQKENI.

The V and J genes are TRBV13 and TRBJ1-4; 7 positions match TRBD1. CDR1 and CDR2 (germline): PRHDT, FYEKMQ (reference sequence). V gave up 6 bases and J gave up 4 bases; unmatched junction bases: 8. This CDR3 comprises 15 residues. CDR3 DNA sequence: TGTGCCAGCAGAGAGAAGACAGGGTTTAATGAAAAACTGTTTTTT. This gives the protein CASREKTGFNEKLFF.

This clonotype showed up many times. The J gene is TRBJ2-5, the V gene TRBV6-2 or TRBV6-3; no reliable D call. Germline CDR1 and CDR2: MNHEY and SVGEGT. The CDR3 covers 16 residues. Trimming left V 6 bases short and J 5 bases short, with 22 bases between. The CDR3 DNA sequence: TGTGCCAGCAGACTCATTGGACCGCCTTCGAGGGAGACCCAGTACTTC. This sequence encodes CASRLIGPPSRETQYF.

This clonotype was counted a few times. The V call is TRBV29-1, the J call TRBJ2-3; 9 nucleotides agree with TRBD1. Germline CDR1 SQVTM, CDR2 ANQGSEA. V was pared by 7 bases and J by 9 bases, with 11 bases of the junction left unmatched. This CDR3 contains 13 residues. CDR3 protein: CSGTGAKAGTQYF. The CDR3 region has the DNA TGCAGCGGGACAGGGGCTAAGGCGGGGACGCAGTATTTT.

This clonotype was detected only a few times. CDR3 residues: CASSMKGGSQSDTQYF. The CDR3 DNA is TGTGCCAGCAGTATGAAAGGAGGCAGTCAGTCGGATACGCAGTATTTT. V is TRBV25-1 and J is TRBJ2-3; perhaps TRBD2 as D (5 bases). V lost 5 bases, J lost 6 bases, and 21 bases lay in between. CDR1 and CDR2 from the germline V gene are MGHDK and SYGVNS. The length of the CDR3 is 16 residues.

There are a few counts of this clonotype. The chain uses TRBV9 and TRBJ2-7; 12 bases align to TRBD2. This CDR3 region has 14 residues. V trimming: 4 bases; J trimming: 10 bases; junction bases outside the gene matches: 9. Germline V lookup: CDR1 SGDLS, CDR2 YYNGEE. CDR3 sequence: CASSPGTSGQSQYF. In nucleotides, the CDR3 is TGTGCCAGCAGCCCTGGGACTAGCGGGCAAAGTCAGTACTTC.

V gene TRBV29-1 combines with J gene TRBJ2-1; 11 nucleotides line up with TRBD2. Germline trimming cut 4 bases from V and 6 bases from J; bases unmatched to any gene: 2. The CDR3 consists of 13 residues. The germline gives CDR1 SQVTM, CDR2 ANQGSEA. The CDR3 loop reads CSVASGGRNEQFF. The CDR3 DNA is TGCAGCGTTGCTAGCGGGGGGCGCAATGAGCAGTTCTTC.

This sequence joins TRBV29-1 and TRBJ1-2; D is unclear. V gave up 1 base and J gave up 0 bases, with 9 bases separating them. This CDR3 contains 14 residues. Germline CDR1 reads SQVTM; CDR2 reads ANQGSEA. CDR3 coding DNA: TGCAGCGTTGAAGGAGGGAGAGCTAACTATGGCTACACCTTC. Translated: CSVEGGRANYGYTF.

This clonotype was observed at least ten times. The CDR3 DNA reads TGCGCCAGCAGCCAGCTCGAACAGGGGGGCTCTGGGGCCAACGTCCTGACTTTC. Translating gives CASSQLEQGGSGANVLTF. The chain carries TRBV4-1 and TRBJ2-6; 8 positions match TRBD1. The V segment lost 3 bases and the J segment 0 bases; nucleotides outside the gene matches: 7. The CDR3 sequence is 18 residues long. Germline lookup yields CDR1 MGHRA and CDR2 YSYEKL.

The chain recombines TRBV20-1 with TRBJ2-5; TRBD2 matches 7 bases. Unmatched junction bases numbered 12, after V lost 6 bases and J lost 5 bases. Germline CDR1 reads DFQATT; CDR2 reads SNEGSKA (reference sequence). The CDR3 loop spans 14 amino acids. The CDR3 loop is CSAPLGGRRETQYF. The CDR3, as DNA: TGCAGTGCCCCCCTTGGCGGGAGACGGGAGACCCAGTACTTC.

V and J are TRBV27 and TRBJ2-7; D may correspond to TRBD1 or TRBD2 (5 bases each). The CDR3 is 15 amino acids. Trimming pared 1 base from V and 2 bases from J, leaving 12 bases between. The germline V gene has CDR1 MNHEY and CDR2 SMNVEV (reference sequence). CDR3 in DNA: TGTGCCAGCAGTTTATACGGGACGGCACCCTACGAGCAGTACTTC. This encodes CASSLYGTAPYEQYF.

There are a few counts of this clonotype. The V and J genes are TRBV20-1 and TRBJ2-5, with D uncertain. Germline CDR1 reads DFQATT; CDR2 reads SNEGSKA (reference sequence). V lost 2 bases to trimming and J lost 4 bases, with 5 bases between them. This CDR3 spans 11 amino acids. The CDR3 loop reads CSARQTETQYF. The CDR3 nucleotides are TGCAGTGCTAGACAGACAGAGACCCAGTACTTC.

This clonotype was seen a few times. The chain uses TRBV5-1 and TRBJ2-3, with D possibly being TRBD1 (5 bases). The CDR3 runs to 17 residues. Trimming pared 2 bases from V and 1 base from J, leaving 17 bases between. CDR1 and CDR2 (germline): SGHRS, YFSETQ. CDR3: CASSLAQGHLGTDTQYF. The CDR3 region has the DNA TGCGCCAGCAGCTTAGCCCAGGGTCACCTCGGCACAGATACGCAGTATTTT.

V is TRBV11-3 and J is TRBJ2-2; 7 bases line up with TRBD1. Germline assignment: CDR1 SGHNT and CDR2 YENEEA. V shed 4 bases, J shed 3 bases, and the junction held 5 bases outside the gene matches. The CDR3 is 15 amino acids. The CDR3 here is CASSSGGRDTGELFF. The CDR3 DNA follows: TGTGCCAGCAGCTCAGGGGGACGGGACACCGGGGAGCTGTTTTTT.

This clonotype was detected ten times or more. This chain uses TRBV12-3 or TRBV12-4 with TRBJ2-1; 8 positions agree with TRBD1. The CDR3 totals 15 residues. V shed 4 bases, J shed 4 bases, and the junction held 6 bases outside the gene matches. CDR3 protein: CASSSGTGQYNEQFF. The CDR3 coding sequence is TGTGCCAGCAGTTCCGGGACAGGACAGTACAATGAGCAGTTCTTC.

The chain combines TRBV25-1 with TRBJ2-2, with a possible D match to TRBD2 (6 bases). CDR3 length: 14 amino acids. V shed 7 bases and J shed 6 bases, with 15 bases lying between them. Germline V CDR1 and CDR2: MGHDK, SYGVNS. CDR3 sequence (DNA): TGTGCCAGCACCCCGAATTGGGGGGCCGGGGAGCTGTTTTTT. As protein: CASTPNWGAGELFF.

This clonotype was counted many times. V gene TRBV5-1 combines with J gene TRBJ2-2, with 11 bases aligning to TRBD2. Trimming cost V 1 base and J 4 bases; bases outside gene matches: 12. The CDR3 consists of 19 residues. Germline CDR1 SGHRS, CDR2 YFSETQ. CDR3 coding DNA: TGCGCCAGCAGCTTGTCCGGAGACCCTCTAGCGGGGGGCACCGGGGAGCTGTTTTTT. Encoded protein: CASSLSGDPLAGGTGELFF.

For the CDR3, the DNA is TGTGCCAGCAGCTTAGCGGTGGGGTTCAGTGGGAATGAGCAGTTCTTC. It specifies CASSLAVGFSGNEQFF. The chain recombines TRBV7-2 with TRBJ2-1, with D hard to call. CDR1 and CDR2 from the germline V gene are SGHTA and FQGNSA. V gave up 0 bases and J gave up 7 bases, with 16 bases separating them. CDR3 size: 16 residues.

The chain has TRBV20-1 and TRBJ1-4; no firm D call. Germline loops: CDR1 DFQATT, CDR2 SNEGSKA (reference sequence). This CDR3 is 14 amino acids long. The V end lost 0 bases, the J end lost 5 bases, and 10 bases lay between the germline ends. The chain's CDR3 is CSARDRAYNEKLFF. The CDR3 coding sequence is TGCAGTGCTAGAGATCGTGCTTACAATGAAAAACTGTTTTTT.

This clonotype was recorded many times. CDR3 nucleotide sequence: TGTGCCAGCAGCGTATGGCGTTCGAACACCGGGGAGCTGTTTTTT. This encodes CASSVWRSNTGELFF. The chain is built from TRBV9 and TRBJ2-2; D is ambiguous. This CDR3 is built from 15 residues. In germline, CDR1 is SGDLS, CDR2 YYNGEE. Trimming cost V 1 base and J 0 bases, with 7 bases left between them.

The sample holds a few counts of this clonotype. This sequence joins TRBV20-1 and TRBJ2-1; 9 bases align to TRBD2. Germline CDR1 and CDR2: DFQATT and SNEGSKA (reference sequence). V trimming: 4 bases; J trimming: 7 bases; junction bases outside the gene matches: 8. This CDR3 is built from 14 residues. The CDR3 coding sequence is TGCAGTGCTACGAGCGGGGGGCGTGTGAATGAGCAGTTCTTC. Its translation: CSATSGGRVNEQFF.

This clonotype appeared a few times. This chain joins TRBV30 and TRBJ2-7, with D possibly matching TRBD1 (6 bases). The germline V gene encodes CDR1 GTSNPN and CDR2 SVGIG (reference sequence). This CDR3 is 15 amino acids long. V lost 2 bases and J lost 2, with 16 bases in between. The CDR3 protein is CAWSILAGETYEQYF. CDR3 DNA sequence: TGTGCCTGGAGTATTCTGGCAGGGGAAACCTACGAGCAGTACTTC.

This sequence joins TRBV6-1 and TRBJ1-5; a possible D gene is TRBD1 (5 bases). Looked up from germline, CDR1 is MNHNS and CDR2 is SASEGT. V gave up 3 bases and J gave up 9 bases, with 15 bases separating them. The length of the CDR3 is 14 residues. The CDR3 protein is CASSDGGDYRPQHF. Here the CDR3 DNA reads TGTGCCAGCAGTGATGGGGGAGATTATCGGCCCCAGCATTTT.

V is TRBV4-3 and J is TRBJ2-2; 8 nucleotides agree with TRBD2. The germline gives CDR1 LGHNA, CDR2 YSLEER. Unmatched junction bases numbered 13, after V lost 3 bases and J lost 7 bases. CDR3 length equals 17 residues. Written as DNA, the CDR3 is TGCGCCAGCAGCCACGGTTCGGTAGCGGGATATCACGGGGAGCTGTTTTTT. Protein sequence: CASSHGSVAGYHGELFF.